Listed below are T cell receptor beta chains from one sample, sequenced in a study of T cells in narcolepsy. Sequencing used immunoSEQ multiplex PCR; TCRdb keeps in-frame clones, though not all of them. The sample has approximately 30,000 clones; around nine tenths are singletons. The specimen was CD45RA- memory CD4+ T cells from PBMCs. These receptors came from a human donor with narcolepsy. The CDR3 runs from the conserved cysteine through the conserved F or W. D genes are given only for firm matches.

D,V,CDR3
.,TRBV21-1,CASSKVRGLGTEAFF
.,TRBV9,CASSDSGNTIYF
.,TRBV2,CASSSATGWGMAYF
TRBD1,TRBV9,CASSAEGQGNTEAFF
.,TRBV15,CATSRVHRARLNIQYF
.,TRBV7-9,CASSWGQQGTEAFF
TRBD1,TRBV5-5,CASSLVRTGDGYTF
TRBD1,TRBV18,CASSRGQAEKLFF
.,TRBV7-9,CASSFLGEDEQYF
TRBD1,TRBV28,CASSPPGQVDNEQFF
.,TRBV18,CASSPSGQRDTQYF
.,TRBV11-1,CASSLSGGNEQFF
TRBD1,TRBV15,CATSSPQGNQPQHF
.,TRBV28,CASSPSGKGWVKETQYF
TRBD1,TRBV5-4,CASSRTGAYNEQFF
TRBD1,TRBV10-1,CASSPGQAYEQYF
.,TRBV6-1,CASSDRQGGGHTQYF
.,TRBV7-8,CASSLAGSSGNTIYF
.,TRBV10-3,CAIRPQETGELFF
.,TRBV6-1,CASSVFSAPVSEAFF
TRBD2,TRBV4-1,CASSQFPLSGANSEQFF
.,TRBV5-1,CASSLSQGLPNEQFF
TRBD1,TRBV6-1,CASSEGGQSYSPLHF
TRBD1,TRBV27,CASSLFSASVGTGVNEQFF
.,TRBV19,CASTLGGISGNTIYF
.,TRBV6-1,CASSELGHEGYGYTF
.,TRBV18,CASSTEVGGTEAFF
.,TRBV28,CASKTATNEKLFF
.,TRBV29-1,CSVEDPGTQETQYF
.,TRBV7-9,CASSRQQGWNEKLFF
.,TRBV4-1,CASSRLGNTEAFF
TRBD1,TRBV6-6,CASNRQGLGTEAFF
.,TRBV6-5,CASSPRTTGNTIYF
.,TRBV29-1,CSVEGYRGAGYEQYF
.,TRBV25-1,CASRGEDSPLHF
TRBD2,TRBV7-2,CASSLAASGSYNEQFF
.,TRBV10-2,CASAIGWNTEAFF
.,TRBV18,CASSPGIDTDTQYF
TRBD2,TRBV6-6,CASSYFFGGSYEQYF
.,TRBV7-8,CASSPRASNYGYTF
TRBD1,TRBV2,CASSPGTGGTEAFF
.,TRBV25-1,CASSESSVGQETQYF
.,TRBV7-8,CASSLIQPWDSPLHF
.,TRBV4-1,CASSQETVNNSPLHF
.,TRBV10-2,CASSEGHEQYF
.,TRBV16,CASSPSSSSYEQYF
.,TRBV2,CASSEQGLQETQYF
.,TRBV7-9,CASSLDRGRPYEQYF
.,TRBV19,CAHLCAFRTSPLHF
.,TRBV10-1,CASSESLPGGGDTQYF
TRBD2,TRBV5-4,CASSLGPAGGLTDTQYF
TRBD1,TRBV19,CASIQTGSNTGELFF
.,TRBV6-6,CASRRTSSGADTQYF
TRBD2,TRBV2,CASSPALAGSQDYNEQFF
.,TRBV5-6,CASSPGPNTGELFF
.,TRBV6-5,CASTRDSSSYEQYF
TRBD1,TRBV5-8,CASSSDRGPNQPQHF
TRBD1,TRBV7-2,CASSFRRDSYGYTF
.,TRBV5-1,CASSTSPISSEQFF